The clone carrying this TCR beta chain showed up just a few times. Its specificity is unknown. The data were obtained in a study of cytomegalovirus exposure and HLA in healthy donors. Overall study findings and caveats: The authors considered a cluster of highly shared sequence variants likely to be a sequencing artifact. One variant, a missense change in DCLRE1C, was linked in a later analysis to TCR beta V- and J-gene trimming.

The PCR was carried out with 60 Vbeta primers and 13 Jbeta primers. Some clones are missing from TCRdb's copy, which holds only in-frame ones; the method was immunoSEQ multiplex PCR. The sample lists approximately 100,000 clones, around 74% occurring once. Specimen: PBMCs. The receptor was derived from a woman aged 40 to 50 in good health and CMV-seronegative.

The CDR3 here is CASSGPGQGTEAFF. The CDR3 DNA reads as TGTGCCAGCAGTGGGCCGGGACAGGGGACTGAAGCTTTCTTT. The V call is TRBV25-1, the J call TRBJ1-1; 10 positions match TRBD1. The CDR3 has 14 residues. Per the germline V gene, CDR1 is MGHDK and CDR2 is SYGVNS. V lost 4 bases to trimming and J lost 5 bases; unmatched junction nucleotides: 4.